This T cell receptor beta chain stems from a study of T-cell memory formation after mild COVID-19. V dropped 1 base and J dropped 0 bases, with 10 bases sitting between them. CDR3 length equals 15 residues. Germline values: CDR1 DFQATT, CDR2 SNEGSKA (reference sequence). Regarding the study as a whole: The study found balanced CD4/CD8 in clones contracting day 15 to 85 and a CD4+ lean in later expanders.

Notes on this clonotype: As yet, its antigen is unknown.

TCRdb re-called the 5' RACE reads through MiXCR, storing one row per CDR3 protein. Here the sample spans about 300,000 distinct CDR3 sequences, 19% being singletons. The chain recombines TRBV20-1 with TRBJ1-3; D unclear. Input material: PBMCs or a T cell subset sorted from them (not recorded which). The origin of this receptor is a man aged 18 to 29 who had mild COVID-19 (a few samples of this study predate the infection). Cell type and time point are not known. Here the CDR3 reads CSARGAGPSGNTIYF. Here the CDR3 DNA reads TGCAGTGCTAGAGGAGCGGGTCCCTCTGGAAACACCATATATTTT.